This TCR beta chain stems from a study of response to subunit inactivated influenza vaccine. This clonotype was counted between two and nine times. The antigen is not known. Study-wide points: The authors offered the suggestion that each seasonal influenza vaccination recruits few new T cells.

Using its own MiXCR run on the RT-PCR reads, TCRdb lists one record per CDR3 protein. The sample contains more than 450,000 distinct CDR3 sequences, approximately 10% of which appear only once. The germline gives CDR1 SGHTA, CDR2 FQGNSA. After removal of 3 bases from V and 6 bases from J, the junction contained 5 bases not matched to a gene. The length of the CDR3 is 15 residues. The sample here was PBMCs from blood, taken on the day of vaccination. The source of this sequence is a man in his fifties who received an inactivated influenza vaccine. J is TRBJ2-3 and V is TRBV7-2; the match to TRBD1 covers 11 bases. The CDR3, as DNA: TGTGCCAGCAGCTTGCGGACAGGGGGCCCCGATACGCAGTATTTT. As protein: CASSLRTGGPDTQYF.